The entry below describes one T cell receptor beta chain. The CDR3 length is 16 residues. V shed 5 bases and J shed 7 bases, with 20 bases lying between them. Germline V CDR1 and CDR2: MNHEY, SMNVEV (reference sequence). The source of the sample is a study of blood T cell repertoires in COVID-19. Study-wide context: T cells, B-cell-depleted T cells, or PBMCs supplied cDNA or gDNA.

Sequencing was performed with immunoSEQ multiplex PCR; in TCRdb, only in-frame clones are kept and a portion is missing. The table shows a few hundred thousand clones, with under 90% occurring only once. Individuals aged about 18 to 89 years were recruited from approximately 22 US areas. The sequenced sample consisted of PBMCs or T cells enriched from blood (not recorded which). The source is a man aged 30 to 39 with acute COVID-19. V is TRBV27 and J is TRBJ1-4; tentative D call: TRBD1 (5 bases). In DNA, the CDR3 is TGTGCCAGCAGTCCGCCCCAGGGATTAGGTGGTGAAAAACTGTTTTTT. It specifies CASSPPQGLGGEKLFF.